The clone carrying this TCR beta chain was observed many times. The target antigen is unknown. The source of the sample is a study of identical twins. Study-wide findings and caveats: Out-of-frame alpha sequences shared by twins were enriched for low generation probability.

TCRdb used MiXCR to reprocess the 5' RACE reads, holding one entry per CDR3 protein. Of 1.5 million to 2 million distinct CDR3 sequences detected, 32% appear once; the ten largest clones hold under 0.35%. The germline CDR1 and CDR2 sequences are SGHTA and FQGNSA. V lost 1 base, J lost 4 bases, and 6 bases lay in between. The CDR3 has 13 residues. The sequenced material came from cord blood. This chain connects TRBV7-2 to TRBJ2-3; D ambiguous. This TCR derives from a newborn girl in good health. CDR3 region: CASSLEIPDTQYF. CDR3 sequence (DNA): TGTGCCAGCAGCTTAGAAATCCCAGATACGCAGTATTTT.